This passage covers 26 T cell receptor beta chains from one sample sequenced in a study of cytomegalovirus exposure and HLA in healthy donors. The PCR had 60 Vbeta and 13 Jbeta primers. The protocol was immunoSEQ multiplex PCR, while the TCRdb copy is restricted to in-frame clones and leaves out a portion. This listing includes some 130,000 clones. The specimen sequenced was PBMCs. The origin of the receptors is a man younger than 35 in good health and CMV-seronegative.

The chain combines TRBV29-1 with TRBJ1-5; D is unclear. This CDR3 comprises 12 residues. In germline, CDR1 is SQVTM, CDR2 ANQGSEA. V shed 4 bases and J shed 6 bases, with 10 bases lying between them. The CDR3 sequence: CSVGEGSQPQHF. The CDR3 DNA reads TGCAGCGTTGGGGAGGGCTCTCAGCCCCAGCATTTT.

The chain joins TRBV5-6 to TRBJ2-1; D unclear. V lost 4 bases and J 4 bases, leaving 15 bases between the germline ends. Germline V gene sequence: CDR1 SGHDT, CDR2 YYEEEE. The CDR3 totals 15 residues. CDR3 DNA sequence: TGTGCCAGCAGCCATACAGCCTTTCCGTACAATGAGCAGTTCTTC. It encodes CASSHTAFPYNEQFF.

The CDR3 DNA sequence: TGTGCCAGCAGCTTCGTTGCTAGCGTAACGAACACCGGGGAGCTGTTTTTT. As protein: CASSFVASVTNTGELFF. The gene calls are TRBV7-2 and TRBJ2-2, with TRBD2 as a possible D gene (6 bases). CDR1 is SGHTA and CDR2 is FQGNSA in the germline V gene. Trimming shortened V by 3 bases and J by 0 bases, and 14 bases separated the two germline ends. CDR3 length equals 17 residues.

V usage is TRBV4-3 and J usage is TRBJ1-3, with D perhaps matching TRBD1 (5 bases). The CDR3 is 17 residues long. V was pared by 0 bases and J by 0 bases, with 12 bases between. Looked up from germline, CDR1 is LGHNA and CDR2 is YSLEER. The CDR3 is CASSQDGGPYSGNTIYF. Written as DNA, the CDR3 is TGCGCCAGCAGCCAAGACGGGGGACCTTACTCTGGAAACACCATATATTTT.

The chain employs TRBV11-1 and TRBJ2-5, with a weak D call TRBD1 (5 bases). Trimming removed 5 bases from V and 3 bases from J, with 16 bases in between. Germline CDR1 is SGHAT and CDR2 is FQDESV (reference sequence). The CDR3 contains 15 residues. DNA of the CDR3: TGTGCCAGCAGCCCGTCAGGGCCCACTAAAGAGACCCAGTACTTC. It encodes CASSPSGPTKETQYF.

This chain joins TRBV7-9 and TRBJ2-3, with 10 bases identical to TRBD1. V lost 4 bases and J lost 2; bases outside the gene matches: 3. Per germline, CDR1 SEHNR and CDR2 FQNEAQ (reference sequence). CDR3 length: 15 residues. CDR3: CASSSGQGDTDTQYF. CDR3 in DNA: TGTGCCAGCAGCTCCGGACAGGGGGACACAGATACGCAGTATTTT. Complete variable domain (other parts from reference TRBV7-9 and TRBJ2-3): DTGVSQNPRHKITKRGQNVTFRCDPISEHNRLYWYRQTLGQGPEFLTYFQNEAQLEKSRLLSDRFSAERPKGSFSTLEIQRTEQGDSAMYLCASSSGQGDTDTQYFGPGTRLTVL.

The chain recombines TRBV5-1 with TRBJ1-2; the D gene is possibly TRBD1 (6 bases). The length of the CDR3 is 15 residues. Germline V gene lookup returns CDR1 SGHRS and CDR2 YFSETQ. V lost 7 bases to trimming and J lost 2 bases, with 18 bases between them. CDR3 loop: CASGPVWTENYGYTF. CDR3 nucleotide sequence: TGCGCCAGCGGCCCAGTTTGGACAGAAAACTATGGCTACACCTTC.

This chain uses TRBV27 with TRBJ1-2; a possible D gene is TRBD1 (5 bases). Germline lookup yields CDR1 MNHEY and CDR2 SMNVEV (reference sequence). The CDR3 is 13 residues long. V was trimmed by 3 bases and J by 2 bases, leaving 7 bases between them. Written as DNA, the CDR3 is TGTGCCAGCAGTTTCAGGGAAAACTATGGCTACACCTTC. Translated, it gives CASSFRENYGYTF.

The chain is built from TRBV7-6 and TRBJ2-1; weak D call: TRBD2 (6 bases). The germline V gene encodes CDR1 SGHVS and CDR2 FNYEAQ. Trimming cost V 2 bases and J 7 bases, with 9 bases left between them. This CDR3 contains 13 residues. CDR3 DNA sequence: TGTGCCAGCAGCTTATACGCGGGGAATGAGCAGTTCTTC. Translated: CASSLYAGNEQFF.

This sequence joins TRBV25-1 and TRBJ2-3, with a weak D call TRBD2 (6 bases). Germline CDR1 reads MGHDK; CDR2 reads SYGVNS. The CDR3 is 14 amino acids. V was trimmed by 5 bases and J by 3 bases, leaving 12 bases between them. The CDR3 reads CASSYGGMTDTQYF. The CDR3 DNA reads TGTGCCAGCAGTTACGGGGGTATGACAGATACGCAGTATTTT.

This rearrangement joins TRBV7-6 to TRBJ2-2, with D tentatively TRBD2 (7 bases). The CDR3 sequence is 15 residues long. The V gene's germline CDR1 is SGHVS and CDR2 FNYEAQ. V lost 4 bases, J lost 5 bases, and 14 bases lay in between. The CDR3 nucleotides read TGTGCCAGCAGCTACGGGGGGCGTGATACCGGGGAGCTGTTTTTT. It encodes CASSYGGRDTGELFF. Filled out from reference TRBV7-6 and TRBJ2-2, the complete variable domain reads GAGVSQSPRYKVTKRGQDVALRCDPISGHVSLYWYRQALGQGPEFLTYFNYEAQQDKSGLPNDRFSAERPEGSISTLTIQRTEQRDSAMYRCASSYGGRDTGELFFGEGSRLTVL.

The CDR3 DNA reads as TGTGCCAGCAGCGCCTATCAGACAGGGGGCGATGGCTACACCTTC. Translating it yields CASSAYQTGGDGYTF. V and J are TRBV7-2 and TRBJ1-2, with TRBD1 identical over 10 bases. J gave up 6 bases and V 5 bases, and 9 bases lay outside the gene matches. The CDR3 consists of 15 residues. Germline assignment: CDR1 SGHTA and CDR2 FQGNSA. The full variable domain, in which reference TRBV7-2 and TRBJ1-2 provide the parts outside the CDR3, is GAGVSQSPSNKVTEKGKDVELRCDPISGHTALYWYRQSLGQGLEFLIYFQGNSAPDKSGLPSDRFSAERTGGSVSTLTIQRTQQEDSAVYLCASSAYQTGGDGYTFGSGTRLTVV.

V is TRBV29-1 and J is TRBJ2-7, with 10 bases identical to TRBD1. Germline V CDR1 and CDR2: SQVTM, ANQGSEA. The CDR3 loop spans 12 amino acids. J was trimmed by 6 bases and V by 5 bases; bases with no gene match: 4. DNA of the CDR3: TGCAGCGTTAGACAGGGGGCTCGCGAGCAGTACTTC. Amino acids: CSVRQGAREQYF.

The chain is built from TRBV6-5 and TRBJ1-4; TRBD1 agrees at 7 bases. Germline assignment: CDR1 MNHEY and CDR2 SVGAGI. The CDR3 has 14 residues. J gave up 8 bases and V 5 bases, and 8 bases lay outside the gene matches. In DNA, the CDR3 is TGTGCCAGCAGTCCAACAGGGGTGGGAGAAAAACTGTTTTTT. This translates into CASSPTGVGEKLFF.

Written as DNA, the CDR3 is TGCGCCAGCAGCCAAGATTCCAGGGCAGGGGAGACCTACGAGCAGTACTTC. Residues: CASSQDSRAGETYEQYF. The chain has TRBV4-3 and TRBJ2-7; D might be TRBD1 (6 bases). Trimming shortened V by 0 bases and J by 2 bases, and 17 bases separated the two germline ends. The CDR3 runs to 17 residues. CDR1 and CDR2 (germline): LGHNA, YSLEER.

CDR3 sequence (DNA): TGTGCTAGTAAGCGGGAGGGGTATGAGCAGTTCTTC. Translation: CASKREGYEQFF. V and J are TRBV12-5 and TRBJ2-1, with 10 bases that match TRBD2. The V gene end was trimmed by 8 bases and the J gene end by 8 bases; junction bases not matched to a gene: 3. Germline V gives CDR1 LGHNT, CDR2 FRNRAP. This CDR3 has 12 residues.

This rearrangement joins TRBV4-3 to TRBJ2-7; 8 bases agree with TRBD2. With 1 base clipped from V and 9 bases from J, the junction kept 8 bases outside the gene matches. There are 14 residues in the CDR3. Germline assignment: CDR1 LGHNA and CDR2 YSLEER. Here the CDR3 DNA reads TGCGCCAGCAGCCAAGCGGCGGGGGGTAGGGTGCAGTACTTC. Its protein is CASSQAAGGRVQYF.

This rearrangement joins TRBV5-1 to TRBJ1-1, with D possibly being TRBD1 (5 bases). The CDR3 is 15 amino acids. The V gene lost 4 bases and the J gene lost 0 bases, with 13 bases spanning the gap. CDR1 is SGHRS and CDR2 is YFSETQ in the germline V gene. The CDR3 DNA follows: TGCGCCAGCAGCCCTGGGGCAGGCATGAACACTGAAGCTTTCTTT. Translation: CASSPGAGMNTEAFF. The entire variable domain, with the rest obtained from reference TRBV5-1 and TRBJ1-1, is as follows: KAGVTQTPRYLIKTRGQQVTLSCSPISGHRSVSWYQQTPGQGLQFLFEYFSETQRNKGNFPGRFSGRQFSNSRSEMNVSTLELGDSALYLCASSPGAGMNTEAFFGQGTRLTVV.

The chain recombines TRBV9 with TRBJ2-7; tentative D call: TRBD2 (6 bases). V was shortened by 0 bases and J by 6 bases, with 13 bases between the two germline ends. CDR1 is SGDLS and CDR2 is YYNGEE in the germline V gene. The CDR3 loop spans 14 amino acids. In DNA, the CDR3 is TGTGCCAGCAGCGTAGGGGGACTTGGATTCGAGCAGTACTTC. Its translation: CASSVGGLGFEQYF.

The chain couples TRBV9 to TRBJ1-5, with 7 positions matching TRBD1. The CDR3 totals 14 residues. Germline V gene lookup returns CDR1 SGDLS and CDR2 YYNGEE. V lost 0 bases and J lost 7; bases outside the gene matches: 4. The CDR3 nucleotides are TGTGCCAGCAGCGTAGAAGGGGGCAGACAGCCCCAGCATTTT. It codes for CASSVEGGRQPQHF.

The V and J genes are TRBV19 and TRBJ2-3; D is perhaps TRBD2 (7 bases). Germline V gene data show CDR1 as LNHDA and CDR2 as SQIVND (reference sequence). V lost 3 bases to trimming and J lost 3 bases, with 16 bases between them. The CDR3 runs to 16 residues. The CDR3 protein is CASSIRGGPPTDTQYF. The CDR3 coding sequence is TGTGCCAGTAGTATCCGCGGGGGCCCCCCGACAGATACGCAGTATTTT.

This sequence joins TRBV28 and TRBJ1-1, with 11 bases that match TRBD1. V trimming: 5 bases; J trimming: 3 bases; junction bases outside the gene matches: 5. CDR3 length: 15 residues. Looked up from germline, CDR1 is MDHEN and CDR2 is SYDVKM. CDR3 DNA sequence: TGTGCCAGCAGTACTCCGGGACAGGGGGACACTGAAGCTTTCTTT. It encodes CASSTPGQGDTEAFF.

The chain is built from TRBV28 and TRBJ2-3, with 7 positions matching TRBD2. The CDR3 covers 15 residues. The V segment lost 6 bases and the J segment 3 bases; nucleotides outside the gene matches: 9. The germline CDR1 and CDR2 sequences are MDHEN and SYDVKM. Here the CDR3 reads CASRRTSPTTDTQYF. The DNA of the CDR3 is TGTGCCAGCAGGAGGACTAGTCCAACAACAGATACGCAGTATTTT.

This chain joins TRBV18 and TRBJ2-3; TRBD2 is a possible D gene (6 bases). Germline V gives CDR1 KGHSH, CDR2 LQKENI. This CDR3 has 15 residues. Trimming left V 3 bases short and J 5 bases short, with 15 bases between. CDR3 sequence (DNA): TGTGCCAGCTCACCCCCGGGACTGCCGCAAGATACGCAGTATTTT. Amino acids: CASSPPGLPQDTQYF.

This chain uses TRBV6-1 with TRBJ1-1; no firm D call. CDR1 is MNHNS, CDR2 SASEGT, per germline. The CDR3 runs to 11 residues. Trimming took off 6 bases at V and 7 bases at J, with 9 bases between the two ends. The CDR3 sequence: CASRTYSEAFF. The DNA for the CDR3 is TGTGCCAGCAGGACCTACAGTGAAGCTTTCTTT.

The chain recombines TRBV7-2 with TRBJ2-1; 14 nucleotides align to TRBD2. Germline values: CDR1 SGHTA, CDR2 FQGNSA. V lost 5 bases and J lost 1; bases outside the gene matches: 4. The CDR3 totals 17 residues. The chain's CDR3 is CASSLRLAGGSYNEQFF. CDR3 bases: TGTGCCAGCAGCCTAAGACTAGCGGGAGGGTCCTACAATGAGCAGTTCTTC. Complete variable domain (other parts from reference TRBV7-2 and TRBJ2-1): GAGVSQSPSNKVTEKGKDVELRCDPISGHTALYWYRQSLGQGLEFLIYFQGNSAPDKSGLPSDRFSAERTGGSVSTLTIQRTQQEDSAVYLCASSLRLAGGSYNEQFFGPGTRLTVL.